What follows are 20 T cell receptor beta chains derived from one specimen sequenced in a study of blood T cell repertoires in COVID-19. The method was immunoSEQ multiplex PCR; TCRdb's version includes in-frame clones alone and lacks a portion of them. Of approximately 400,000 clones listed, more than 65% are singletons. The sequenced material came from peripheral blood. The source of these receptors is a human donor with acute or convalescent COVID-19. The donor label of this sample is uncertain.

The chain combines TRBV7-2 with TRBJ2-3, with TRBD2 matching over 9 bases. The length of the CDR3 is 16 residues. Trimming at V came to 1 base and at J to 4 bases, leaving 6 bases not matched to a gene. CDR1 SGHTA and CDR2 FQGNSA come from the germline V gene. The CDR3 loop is CASSLVSAGGSDTQYF. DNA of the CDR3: TGTGCCAGCAGCTTAGTGTCCGCGGGGGGGTCAGATACGCAGTATTTT.

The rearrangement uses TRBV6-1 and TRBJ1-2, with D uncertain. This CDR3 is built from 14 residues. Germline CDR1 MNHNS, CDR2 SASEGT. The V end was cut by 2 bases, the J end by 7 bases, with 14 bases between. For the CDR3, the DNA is TGTGCCAGCAGTGAATCTTGGCAGGCGCGTGGCTACACCTTC. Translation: CASSESWQARGYTF.

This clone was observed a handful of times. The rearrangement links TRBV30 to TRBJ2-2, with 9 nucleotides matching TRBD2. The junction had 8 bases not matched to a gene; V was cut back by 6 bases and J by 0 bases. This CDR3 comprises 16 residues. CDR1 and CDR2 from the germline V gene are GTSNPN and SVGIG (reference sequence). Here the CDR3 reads CACFSGGHTNTGELFF. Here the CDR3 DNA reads TGTGCCTGTTTTAGCGGGGGCCATACGAACACCGGGGAGCTGTTTTTT.

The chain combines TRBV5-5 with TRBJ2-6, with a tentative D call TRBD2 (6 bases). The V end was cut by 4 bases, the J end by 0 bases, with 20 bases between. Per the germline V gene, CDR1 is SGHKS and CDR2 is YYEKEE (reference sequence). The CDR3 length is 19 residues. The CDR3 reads CASSPGTFSIDSGANVLTF. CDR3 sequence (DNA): TGTGCCAGCAGCCCAGGGACTTTTTCGATAGACTCTGGGGCCAACGTCCTGACTTTC.

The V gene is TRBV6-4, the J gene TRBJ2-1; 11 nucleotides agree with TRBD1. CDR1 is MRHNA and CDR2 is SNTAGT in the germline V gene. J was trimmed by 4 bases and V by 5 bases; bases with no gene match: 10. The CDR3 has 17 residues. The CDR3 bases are TGTGCCAGCAGTAACCGCCGGGGACAGGGGGTATACAATGAGCAGTTCTTC. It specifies CASSNRRGQGVYNEQFF.

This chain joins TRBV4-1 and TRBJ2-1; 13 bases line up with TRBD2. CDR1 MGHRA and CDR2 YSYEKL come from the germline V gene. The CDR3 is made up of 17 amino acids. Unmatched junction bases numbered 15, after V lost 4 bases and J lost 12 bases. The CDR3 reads CASSRLAGGLFLQGQFF. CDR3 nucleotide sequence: TGCGCCAGCAGCCGACTAGCGGGGGGCTTGTTCCTACAGGGGCAGTTCTTC.

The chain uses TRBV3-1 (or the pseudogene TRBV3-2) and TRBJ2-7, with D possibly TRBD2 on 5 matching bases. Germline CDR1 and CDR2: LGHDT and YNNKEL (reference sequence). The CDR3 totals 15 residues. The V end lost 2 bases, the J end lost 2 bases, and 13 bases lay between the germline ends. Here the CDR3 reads CASSQSPSGTYEQYF. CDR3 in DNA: TGTGCCAGCAGCCAAAGTCCGAGCGGAACCTACGAGCAGTACTTC.

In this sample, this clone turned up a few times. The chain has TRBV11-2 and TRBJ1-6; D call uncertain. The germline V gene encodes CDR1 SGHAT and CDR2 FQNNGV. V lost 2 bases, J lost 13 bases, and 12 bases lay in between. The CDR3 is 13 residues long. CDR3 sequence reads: CASSLRREGPLHF. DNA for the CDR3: TGTGCCAGCAGCTTAAGGCGAGAGGGCCCCCTCCACTTT.

The CDR3 here is CASSLGSTPGYQPQHF. In nucleotides, the CDR3 is TGTGCCAGCAGCTTAGGGTCGACCCCGGGGTATCAGCCCCAGCATTTT. The chain links TRBV7-9 to TRBJ1-5; D gene unclear. In germline, CDR1 is SEHNR, CDR2 FQNEAQ (reference sequence). The V end lost 1 base, the J end lost 5 bases, and 15 bases lay between the germline ends. The CDR3 contains 16 residues.

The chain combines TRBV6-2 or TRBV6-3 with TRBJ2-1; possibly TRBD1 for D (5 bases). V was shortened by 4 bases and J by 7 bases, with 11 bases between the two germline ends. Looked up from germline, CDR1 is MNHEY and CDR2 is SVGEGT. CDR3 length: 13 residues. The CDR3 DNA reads TGTGCCAGCAGTTGGATAGGGGCGAATGAGCAGTTCTTC. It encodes CASSWIGANEQFF.

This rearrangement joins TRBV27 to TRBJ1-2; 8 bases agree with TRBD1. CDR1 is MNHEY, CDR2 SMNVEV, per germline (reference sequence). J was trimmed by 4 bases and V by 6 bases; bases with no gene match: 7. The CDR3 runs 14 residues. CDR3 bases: TGTGCCAGCAGGGAAGCCGGACAGGGCTATGGCTACACCTTC. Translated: CASREAGQGYGYTF.

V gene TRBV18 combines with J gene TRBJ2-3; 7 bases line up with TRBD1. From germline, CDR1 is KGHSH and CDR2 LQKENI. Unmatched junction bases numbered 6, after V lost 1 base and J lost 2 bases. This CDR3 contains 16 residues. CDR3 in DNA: TGTGCCAGCTCACCACTCCGACAGGGAAACACAGATACGCAGTATTTT. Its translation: CASSPLRQGNTDTQYF.

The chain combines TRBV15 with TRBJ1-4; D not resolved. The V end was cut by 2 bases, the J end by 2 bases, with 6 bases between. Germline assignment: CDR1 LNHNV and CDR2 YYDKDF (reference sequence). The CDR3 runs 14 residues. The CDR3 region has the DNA TGTGCCACCAGCAGAATGAGGACTAATGAAAAACTGTTTTTT. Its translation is CATSRMRTNEKLFF.

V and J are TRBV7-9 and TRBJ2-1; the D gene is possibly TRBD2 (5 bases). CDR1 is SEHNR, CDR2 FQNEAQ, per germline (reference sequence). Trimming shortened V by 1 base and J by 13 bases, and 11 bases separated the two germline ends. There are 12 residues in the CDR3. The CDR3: CASSLDVEGQFF. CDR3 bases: TGTGCCAGCAGCTTAGACGTCGAGGGACAGTTCTTC.

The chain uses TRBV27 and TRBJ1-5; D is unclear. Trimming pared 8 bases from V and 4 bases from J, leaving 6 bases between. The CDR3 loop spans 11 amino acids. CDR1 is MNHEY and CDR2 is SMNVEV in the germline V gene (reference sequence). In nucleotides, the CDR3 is TGTGCCAGCGGGCTAAATCAGCCCCAGCATTTT. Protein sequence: CASGLNQPQHF.

Written as DNA, the CDR3 is TGTGCCAGCAGTTTAGACAGGTTGGCCCTCGTCAGGAGTAAAGAGACCCAGTACTTC. Its translation is CASSLDRLALVRSKETQYF. The chain couples TRBV28 to TRBJ2-5, with D perhaps matching TRBD1 (6 bases). Germline values: CDR1 MDHEN, CDR2 SYDVKM. The CDR3 has 19 residues. Between the trimmed V and J ends, which lost 2 bases and 3 bases, there was a span of 25 bases. Looking up the rest from reference TRBV28 and TRBJ2-5 gives the full variable domain: DVKVTQSSRYLVKRTGEKVFLECVQDMDHENMFWYRQDPGLGLRLIYFSYDVKMKEKGDIPEGYSVSREKKERFSLILESASTNQTSMYLCASSLDRLALVRSKETQYFGPGTRLLVL.

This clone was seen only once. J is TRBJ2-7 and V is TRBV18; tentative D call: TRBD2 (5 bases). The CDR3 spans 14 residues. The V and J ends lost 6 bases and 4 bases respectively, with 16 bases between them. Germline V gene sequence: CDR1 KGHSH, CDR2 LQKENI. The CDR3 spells CASSQDFGVYEQYF. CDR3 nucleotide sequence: TGTGCCAGCTCCCAGGACTTTGGGGTTTACGAGCAGTACTTC.

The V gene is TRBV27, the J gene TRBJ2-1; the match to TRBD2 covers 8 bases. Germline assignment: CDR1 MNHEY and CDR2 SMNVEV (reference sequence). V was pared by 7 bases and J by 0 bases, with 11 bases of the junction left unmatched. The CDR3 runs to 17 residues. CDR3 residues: CASTPSLAGFSYNEQFF. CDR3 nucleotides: TGTGCCAGCACGCCTTCCTTAGCGGGATTCTCCTACAATGAGCAGTTCTTC.

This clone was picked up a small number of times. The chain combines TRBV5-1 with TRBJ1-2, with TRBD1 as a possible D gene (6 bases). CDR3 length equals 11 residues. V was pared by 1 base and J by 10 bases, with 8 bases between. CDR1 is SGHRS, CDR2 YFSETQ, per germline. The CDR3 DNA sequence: TGCGCCAGCAGCTTGAACAGGGACTACACCTTC. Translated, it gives CASSLNRDYTF.

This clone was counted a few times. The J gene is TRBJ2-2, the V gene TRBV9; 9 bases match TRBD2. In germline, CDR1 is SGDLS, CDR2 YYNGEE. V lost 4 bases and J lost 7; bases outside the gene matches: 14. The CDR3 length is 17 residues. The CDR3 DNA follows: TGTGCCAGCAGCACCCTTGGGATGGGACTAGCTCGCGGGGAGCTGTTTTTT. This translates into CASSTLGMGLARGELFF. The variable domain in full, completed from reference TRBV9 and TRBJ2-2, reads DSGVTQTPKHLITATGQRVTLRCSPRSGDLSVYWYQQSLDQGLQFLIQYYNGEERAKGNILERFSAQQFPDLHSELNLSSLELGDSALYFCASSTLGMGLARGELFFGEGSRLTVL.